The clone carrying this TCR beta chain was detected ten times or more. The data were obtained in a study of tumor-infiltrating lymphocytes in oesophageal squamous cell carcinoma. Trimming took off 5 bases at V and 10 bases at J, with 24 bases between the two ends. CDR1 and CDR2 (germline): MNHNS, SASEGT. This CDR3 is built from 17 residues. TCRdb itself ran the PCR reads through MiXCR, one entry per CDR3 protein. The sample shows 9,500 to 15,000 distinct CDR3 sequences, about 50% of them seen only once. V gene TRBV6-1 combines with J gene TRBJ1-6, with D possibly TRBD1 on 6 matching bases. This clonotype was sampled from a female donor with esophageal squamous cell carcinoma. The material sequenced was esophageal tumor tissue. CDR3 protein: CASSSSPQQGGYSPLHF. CDR3 DNA sequence: TGTGCCAGCAGTTCCTCTCCCCAACAGGGAGGTTACTCACCCCTCCACTTT.